The rows below give T cell receptor beta chains drawn from one sample of a study of regulatory T cells in long-lasting Graves disease. MiXCR, run by TCRdb on the multiplex PCR reads, gives a single entry per CDR3 protein. The sample records about 200,000 distinct CDR3 sequences, approximately 20% being singletons. The sequences come from peripheral blood mononuclear cells (PBMCs), collected at new diagnosis, from a patient treated with antithyroid drugs. All receptors come from a female donor with Graves disease. The CDR3 runs from the conserved cysteine through the conserved F or W. Fields, in order: J gene, D gene, V gene, clone size, CDR3 protein, CDR3 DNA. A D gene is named only where the DNA matches it firmly. Clone size is given for some rows only: seen once, a few or many times, or a class if the clone is expanded.

j_gene: TRBJ2-7; d_gene: TRBD1; v_gene: TRBV28; abundance: many; CDR3aa: CASNARDRSYEQYF; CDR3nt: TGTGCCAGCAACGCTAGGGACAGAAGCTACGAGCAGTACTTC
j_gene: TRBJ1-1; d_gene: NA; v_gene: TRBV11-3; abundance: many; CDR3aa: CASSLVMGGTEAFF; CDR3nt: TGTGCCAGCAGCTTAGTTATGGGTGGGACTGAAGCTTTCTTT
j_gene: TRBJ1-6; d_gene: TRBD1; v_gene: TRBV28; abundance: many; CDR3aa: CASRATRDRTFSPLHF; CDR3nt: TGTGCCAGCAGAGCCACCCGGGACAGGACGTTTTCACCCCTCCACTTT
j_gene: TRBJ2-5; d_gene: NA; v_gene: TRBV11-2; abundance: many; CDR3aa: CASSPTKGIRGLPQETQYF; CDR3nt: TGTGCCAGCAGCCCGACTAAAGGGATCAGGGGACTCCCTCAAGAGACCCAGTACTTC
j_gene: TRBJ2-7; d_gene: NA; v_gene: TRBV11-2; abundance: NA; CDR3aa: CASSFYICSARESSGLGSEQYF; CDR3nt: NA
j_gene: TRBJ1-2; d_gene: NA; v_gene: TRBV28; abundance: few; CDR3aa: CASSGGGLDYTF; CDR3nt: TGTGCCAGCAGCGGGGGGGGTTTGGACTACACCTTC
j_gene: TRBJ1-1; d_gene: NA; v_gene: TRBV4-1; abundance: many; CDR3aa: CASSQVYVRTNTEAFF; CDR3nt: TGCGCCAGCAGCCAAGTATATGTCAGAACGAACACTGAAGCTTTCTTT
j_gene: TRBJ2-3; d_gene: NA; v_gene: TRBV20-1; abundance: many; CDR3aa: CSARGQTLLGDTQYF; CDR3nt: TGCAGTGCTAGGGGCCAGACGTTACTAGGAGATACGCAGTATTTT
j_gene: TRBJ2-5; d_gene: TRBD1; v_gene: TRBV7-2; abundance: once; CDR3aa: CASTDRGETQYF; CDR3nt: TGTGCCAGCACCGACAGGGGAGAGACCCAGTACTTC
j_gene: TRBJ1-2; d_gene: NA; v_gene: TRBV5-1; abundance: NA; CDR3aa: CASSLGGARDYGYTF; CDR3nt: TGCGCCAGCAGCCTGGGGGGGGCGCGGGACTATGGCTACACCTTC
j_gene: TRBJ2-3; d_gene: NA; v_gene: TRBV11-1; abundance: NA; CDR3aa: CASSFFGNTDTQYF; CDR3nt: TGTGCCAGCAGCTTTTTCGGGAACACAGATACGCAGTATTTT
j_gene: TRBJ1-3; d_gene: NA; v_gene: TRBV6-1; abundance: NA; CDR3aa: CASRTRRGPDSGNTIYF; CDR3nt: TGTGCCAGCAGAACCCGCCGGGGTCCTGACTCTGGAAACACCATATATTTT
j_gene: TRBJ1-1; d_gene: TRBD1; v_gene: TRBV19; abundance: many; CDR3aa: CASSPKTGSRWTEAFF; CDR3nt: TGTGCCAGTAGTCCGAAGACAGGGAGTAGGTGGACTGAAGCTTTCTTT
j_gene: TRBJ2-5; d_gene: NA; v_gene: TRBV11-2; abundance: many; CDR3aa: CASSHGYQETQYF; CDR3nt: TGTGCCAGCAGCCACGGATACCAAGAGACCCAGTACTTC
j_gene: TRBJ2-7; d_gene: TRBD2; v_gene: TRBV7-9; abundance: many; CDR3aa: CASSPRASGSIYEQYF; CDR3nt: TGTGCCAGCAGCCCTAGGGCGAGCGGGAGTATATACGAGCAGTACTTC
j_gene: TRBJ1-6; d_gene: NA; v_gene: TRBV27; abundance: few; CDR3aa: CASRGTNNSPLHF; CDR3nt: TGTGCCAGCAGAGGGACGAACAATTCACCCCTCCACTTT
j_gene: TRBJ1-5; d_gene: NA; v_gene: TRBV7-2; abundance: many; CDR3aa: CASSLGAANLDQPQHF; CDR3nt: TGTGCCAGCAGCTTAGGGGCAGCAAACCTTGATCAGCCCCAGCATTTT
j_gene: TRBJ2-7; d_gene: TRBD2; v_gene: TRBV11-3; abundance: many; CDR3aa: CASSRIAGTYYEQYF; CDR3nt: TGTGCCAGCAGCCGTATAGCGGGAACCTACTACGAGCAGTACTTC
j_gene: TRBJ2-5; d_gene: NA; v_gene: TRBV7-7; abundance: few; CDR3aa: CASSQLGLETQYF; CDR3nt: TGTGCTAGCAGCCAACTAGGGCTGGAGACCCAGTACTTC
j_gene: TRBJ2-3; d_gene: NA; v_gene: TRBV7-2; abundance: many; CDR3aa: CASSLGSGGSTDTQYF; CDR3nt: TGTGCCAGCAGCTTAGGGTCTGGCGGGAGCACAGATACGCAGTATTTT
j_gene: TRBJ2-2; d_gene: NA; v_gene: TRBV11-2; abundance: NA; CDR3aa: CASSLAANTGELFF; CDR3nt: TGTGCCAGCAGCTTAGCAGCGAACACCGGGGAGCTGTTTTTT
j_gene: TRBJ2-4; d_gene: NA; v_gene: TRBV6-1; abundance: many; CDR3aa: CASRAPVKNIQYF; CDR3nt: TGTGCCAGCCGAGCCCCCGTCAAAAACATTCAGTACTTC
j_gene: TRBJ1-1; d_gene: TRBD1; v_gene: TRBV28; abundance: NA; CDR3aa: CASSPGDRGFDTEAFF; CDR3nt: TGTGCCAGCAGTCCAGGGGACAGGGGATTTGACACTGAAGCTTTCTTT